A selection of T cell receptor beta chains follows, all from one sample in a study of identical twins. Each CDR3 protein gets one entry after TCRdb re-called the 5' RACE reads with MiXCR. The table shows hundreds of thousands of distinct CDR3 sequences, with roughly 8% occurring only once. The same sample was also used in a study of yellow fever vaccine responses in identical twins.

The source material was PBMCs. The receptors were gathered from a young woman in good health. CDR3s include the opening cysteine and the closing phenylalanine or tryptophan. The D gene is left open where the match is weak. Size is stated for part of the rows, as once, few or many counts, or as a class when the clone is expanded.

many - TRBJ2-2 TRBV12-3/TRBV12-4 TGTGCCAGCAGCCGTATTGATATGGGCCCCGGGGAGCTGTTTTTT CASSRIDMGPGELFF
- - TRBJ2-1 TRBV29-1 TGCAGCGCCGAGGGTGGCTTAAGCTCCTACAATGAGCAGTTCTTC CSAEGGLSSYNEQFF
- - TRBJ2-2 TRBV7-2 TGTGCCAGCAGCACCCAGACCGGACCCGGGGAGCTGTTTTTT CASSTQTGPGELFF
- - TRBJ1-1 TRBV28 TGTGCCAGCAGTTTAAACAAGGGGGTAGACACTGAAGCTTTCTTT CASSLNKGVDTEAFF
few TRBD1 TRBJ1-2 TRBV7-9 TGTGCCAGCAGCCTGGGGGACAGGGAGGACTATGGCTACACCTTC CASSLGDREDYGYTF
- - TRBJ2-7 TRBV7-9 TGTGCCAGCAGCCTTATTTTCAGGGAGTACGAGCAGTACTTC CASSLIFREYEQYF
many - TRBJ2-5 TRBV15 TGTGCCATCCGGGGTGCGGGGAAACAAGAGACCCAGTACTTC CAIRGAGKQETQYF
few - TRBJ2-2 TRBV7-2 TGTGCCAGCATCCCCCCAGGGGCCGGGGAGCTGTTTTTT CASIPPGAGELFF
few TRBD2 TRBJ2-5 TRBV20-1 TGCAGTGCTCAAATAGCGGGGGCACAAGAGACCCAGTACTTC CSAQIAGAQETQYF
many - TRBJ2-1 TRBV7-9 TGTGCCAGCAGCCTGAGCGTCAATGAGCAGTTCTTC CASSLSVNEQFF
- TRBD1 TRBJ2-7 TRBV6-1 TGTGCCAGCAGAGCCAGGACAGGGGCCTCCTACGAGCAGTACTTC CASRARTGASYEQYF
many - TRBJ2-1 TRBV7-6 TGTGCCAGCAGCTTAGGGGCGGGGACCTTCAATGAGCAGTTCTTC CASSLGAGTFNEQFF
- TRBD1 TRBJ1-4 TRBV20-1 TGCAGTGCGGCTACAGGGGTAGAAGGTGAAAAACTGTTTTTT CSAATGVEGEKLFF
few - TRBJ1-3 TRBV6-5 TGTGCCAGCAGTTACTCTAGATCCGGGACACACGGAAACACCATATATTTT CASSYSRSGTHGNTIYF
- - TRBJ2-7 TRBV5-1 TGCGCCAGCAGCGTCCAGGGGCCGTCCTACGAGCAGTACTTC CASSVQGPSYEQYF
- TRBD2 TRBJ2-1 TRBV9 TGTGCCAGCAGCGTAGATAGCGGGGGGGCGATGGCGCAGTTCTTC CASSVDSGGAMAQFF
few - TRBJ2-3 TRBV6-2/TRBV6-3 TGTGCCAGCGCGCCTAGAGGAGATACGCAGTATTTT CASAPRGDTQYF
- - TRBJ2-1 TRBV6-6 TGTGCCAGCAGCAGGGCAGATAACAATGAGCAGTTCTTC CASSRADNNEQFF
few TRBD1 TRBJ1-2 TRBV3-1 TGTGCCAGCAGCCACCGGGACAGGGAAACTGTGAATGGCTACACCTTC CASSHRDRETVNGYTF
few - TRBJ2-5 TRBV7-6 TGTGCCAGCAGCTTAGTAGGCAGGGGAGAGACCCAGTACTTC CASSLVGRGETQYF
few - TRBJ2-2 TRBV19 TGTGCCAGTACCCCCTTCGGGGGACCCAACACCGGGGAGCTGTTTTTT CASTPFGGPNTGELFF
many TRBD2 TRBJ2-3 TRBV28 TGTGCCAGCAGTCAACCTAGCGGGAGGCTCTCAGATACGCAGTATTTT CASSQPSGRLSDTQYF
few - TRBJ1-1 TRBV7-2 TGTGCCAGCAGCTTAGTTTCCGGGGCTGAAGCTTTCTTT CASSLVSGAEAFF
few TRBD2 TRBJ2-5 TRBV6-1 TGTGCCAGCAGCCCGGGACTAGCGGTCTCGGGGACCCAGTACTTC CASSPGLAVSGTQYF
many TRBD2 TRBJ2-7 TRBV27 TGTGCCAGCAGCCCCAGCGGGGGCACCTACGAGCAGTACTTC CASSPSGGTYEQYF
many - TRBJ1-3 TRBV12-3/TRBV12-4 TGTGCCAGCAGTTTAGCGGGGCCTGGAAACACCATATATTTT CASSLAGPGNTIYF
- - TRBJ2-1 TRBV7-6 TGTGCCAGCAGCCGGGACACCGCCCCCTACAATGAGCAGTTCTTC CASSRDTAPYNEQFF
- - TRBJ2-7 TRBV15 TGTGCCACCAGCAGGGACGGACTGGTTTCGTCCTACGAGCAGTACTTC CATSRDGLVSSYEQYF
few - TRBJ1-1 TRBV6-1 TGTGCCAGCAGGCCTATCGCCAAGGGGCAGATGAACACTGAAGCTTTCTTT CASRPIAKGQMNTEAFF
few TRBD2 TRBJ2-1 TRBV28 TGTGCCAGCAGCCTTCGAGGGGCGGGGGGTTCCTCCTACAATGAGCAGTTCTTC CASSLRGAGGSSYNEQFF
many - TRBJ2-7 TRBV4-3 TGCGCCAGCAGCCAAGTTGCCGGGAGTACCCTAACCTACGAGCAGTACTTC CASSQVAGSTLTYEQYF
- TRBD2 TRBJ2-3 TRBV11-2 TGTGCCAGCAGCTTAGATCGACTAGCGGGGATCACAGATACGCAGTATTTT CASSLDRLAGITDTQYF
few - TRBJ2-1 TRBV27 TGTGCCAGCAGTTTACGGCTAGTGCCCCTTGGTCATGAGCAGTTCTTC CASSLRLVPLGHEQFF
few TRBD2 TRBJ2-3 TRBV7-3 TGTGCCAGCAGCTTACGCGGGGGGTCGAAAGATACGCAGTATTTT CASSLRGGSKDTQYF
many TRBD1 TRBJ1-1 TRBV27 TGTGCCAGCAGTCCGCGACAGGGTATGAACACTGAAGCTTTCTTT CASSPRQGMNTEAFF
few - TRBJ1-2 TRBV18 TGTGCCAGCTCACCCATTAGCGGGGGGCAAGGCTACACCTTC CASSPISGGQGYTF
few - TRBJ2-4 TRBV20-1 TGCAGTGCTAGTCCCCCGGTCGTGGTACGGACCAAAAACATTCAGTACTTC CSASPPVVVRTKNIQYF
many - TRBJ2-2 TRBV6-2/TRBV6-3 TGTGCCAGCAGTTACGTATCCACCGGGGAGCTGTTTTTT CASSYVSTGELFF
- - TRBJ1-1 TRBV27 TGTGCCAGCAGAACTTTGCTGCGCACTGAAGCTTTCTTT CASRTLLRTEAFF
- - TRBJ2-7 TRBV27 TGTGCCAGCAGTCCCCTCTTGGCGAGCGAGCAGTACTTC CASSPLLASEQYF
few - TRBJ2-5 TRBV5-8 TGTGCCAGCAGCTCCATACGGCAAGTGGGAACCCAAGAGACCCAGTACTTC CASSSIRQVGTQETQYF
few TRBD2 TRBJ2-1 TRBV15 TGTGCCACCAGCAGAGTTGGACTAGCGGACAATGAGCAGTTCTTC CATSRVGLADNEQFF
- - TRBJ2-6 TRBV6-1 TGTGCCAGCAGTCGGGGGACACCATCTGGGGCCAACGTCCTGACTTTC CASSRGTPSGANVLTF
few TRBD1 TRBJ2-2 TRBV4-3 TGCGCCAGCAGCCAAGCCGCGTTCCGGGACAGAAAGAACACCGGGGAGCTGTTTTTT CASSQAAFRDRKNTGELFF
few TRBD1 TRBJ2-1 TRBV6-2/TRBV6-3 TGTGCCAGCAGTTACGAGCGGACAGGGTCCTACAATGAGCAGTTCTTC CASSYERTGSYNEQFF
- TRBD2 TRBJ2-7 TRBV4-1 TGCGCCAGCAGCCAAAGGGCCCTTAGCGGGGAGACCTTCTACGAGCAGTACTTC CASSQRALSGETFYEQYF
many - TRBJ2-3 TRBV25-1 TGTGCCAGCAGTGAACTTCATACGCAGTATTTT CASSELHTQYF
many TRBD2 TRBJ2-3 TRBV4-1 TGCGCCAGCAGTTATGACGGGAGGGCCACAGATACGCAGTATTTT CASSYDGRATDTQYF
many TRBD2 TRBJ2-7 TRBV29-1 TGCAGCGTTGCAAAAGGGACTAGCGGGCGCTATTCCTCCTACGAGCAGTACTTC CSVAKGTSGRYSSYEQYF
few TRBD2 TRBJ2-1 TRBV3-1 TGTGCCTTCAGTGCACTAGCGGGGGGGTTAAGCTCCTACAATGAGCAGTTCTTC CAFSALAGGLSSYNEQFF
- - TRBJ2-3 TRBV12-3/TRBV12-4 TGTGCCAGCAGTCGGACAGCTGCAGATACGCAGTATTTT CASSRTAADTQYF
few - TRBJ1-1 TRBV5-1 TGCGCCAGCAATCGACGCTGGGGAGACCTGAACACTGAAGCTTTCTTT CASNRRWGDLNTEAFF
- TRBD2 TRBJ2-2 TRBV20-1 TGCAGTGCGCCCGGGAGCGGGAGGCCCTCCGGGGAGCTGTTTTTT CSAPGSGRPSGELFF
- TRBD1 TRBJ2-2 TRBV7-3 TGTGCCTGCATCCAAAAAAAGACCAGGGGGACATCGAACACCGGGGAGCTGTTTTTT CACIQKKTRGTSNTGELFF
many TRBD2 TRBJ2-7 TRBV10-3 TGTGCCATCAGCCAGACTAGCGGAGCCTCCTACGAGCAGTACTTC CAISQTSGASYEQYF